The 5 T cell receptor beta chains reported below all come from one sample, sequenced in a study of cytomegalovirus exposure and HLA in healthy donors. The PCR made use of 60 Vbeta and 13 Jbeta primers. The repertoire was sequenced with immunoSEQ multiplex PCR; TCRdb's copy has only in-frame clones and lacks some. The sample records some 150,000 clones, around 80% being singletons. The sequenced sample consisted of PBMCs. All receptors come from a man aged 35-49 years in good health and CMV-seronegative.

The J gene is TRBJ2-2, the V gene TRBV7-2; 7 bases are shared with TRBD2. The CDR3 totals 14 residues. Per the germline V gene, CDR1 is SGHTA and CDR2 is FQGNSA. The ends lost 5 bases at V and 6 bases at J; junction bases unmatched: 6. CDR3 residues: CASSPGRGSGELFF. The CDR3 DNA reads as TGTGCCAGCAGCCCAGGGAGGGGTTCCGGGGAGCTGTTTTTT. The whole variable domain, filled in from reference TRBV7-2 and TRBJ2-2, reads GAGVSQSPSNKVTEKGKDVELRCDPISGHTALYWYRQSLGQGLEFLIYFQGNSAPDKSGLPSDRFSAERTGGSVSTLTIQRTQQEDSAVYLCASSPGRGSGELFFGEGSRLTVL.

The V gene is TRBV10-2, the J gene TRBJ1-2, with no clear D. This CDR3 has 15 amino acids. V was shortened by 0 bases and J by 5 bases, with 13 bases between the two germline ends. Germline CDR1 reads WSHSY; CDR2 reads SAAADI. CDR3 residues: CASSESFSAGYGYTF. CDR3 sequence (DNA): TGCGCCAGCAGTGAGTCTTTTTCGGCGGGGTATGGCTACACCTTC.

The CDR3 nucleotides read TGCGCCAGCAGTGAGGGGGCGGGGGGGGCCAACGTCCTGACTTTC. Translated: CASSEGAGGANVLTF. V and J are TRBV5-1 and TRBJ2-6, with a possible D match to TRBD1 (7 bases). Germline V lookup: CDR1 SGHRS, CDR2 YFSETQ. The CDR3 spans 15 residues. The germline V and J ends were trimmed by 5 bases and 4 bases, with 13 bases remaining between them.

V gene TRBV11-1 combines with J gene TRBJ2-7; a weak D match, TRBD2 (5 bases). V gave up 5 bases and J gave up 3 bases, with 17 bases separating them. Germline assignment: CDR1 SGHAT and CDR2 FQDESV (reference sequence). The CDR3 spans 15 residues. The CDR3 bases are TGTGCCAGCAGCCGCTCCGGACGGGATGTCTACGAGCAGTACTTC. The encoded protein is CASSRSGRDVYEQYF.

The CDR3 DNA reads as TGTGCCAGCAGTTACTCGAGAGCTAACTATGGCTACACCTTC. This sequence encodes CASSYSRANYGYTF. J is TRBJ1-2 and V is TRBV6-5; D is undetermined. Per germline, CDR1 MNHEY and CDR2 SVGAGI. CDR3 length equals 14 residues. V lost 0 bases and J lost 0, with 5 bases in between.